The 17 T cell receptor beta chains listed next were all sequenced from one sample in a study of blood T cell repertoires in COVID-19 (dated by TCRdb to 2019 to 2021). Libraries were built with the immunoSEQ multiplex PCR assay. TCRdb holds this immuneACCESS table with in-frame rearrangements only. Some clones are missing; in checked studies, unresolved V genes explain under half, and the rest has no known cause. Counted in this sample were fewer than 70,000 clones; approximately 85% of them appeared once. The top ten clones comprise 20% to 25% of the sample. What was sequenced was peripheral blood. These TCRs come from a man aged 50 or older with acute or convalescent COVID-19.

The chain is built from TRBV10-1 and TRBJ2-3; TRBD2 might be the D (7 bases). V lost 6 bases, J lost 2 bases, and 12 bases lay in between. Germline CDR1 reads WNHNN; CDR2 reads SYGVQD (reference sequence). There are 14 residues in the CDR3. The CDR3 spells CASRMGGPTDTQYF. In DNA form, the CDR3 reads TGCGCCAGCAGGATGGGGGGGCCCACAGATACGCAGTATTTT.

The chain employs TRBV11-3 and TRBJ2-3; TRBD2 matches at 8 bases. Trimming cost V 3 bases and J 1 base; bases outside gene matches: 3. Germline values: CDR1 SGHNT, CDR2 YENEEA. The CDR3 spans 15 residues. The CDR3 sequence is CASSFGGDGTDTQYF. The CDR3 bases are TGTGCCAGCAGCTTCGGGGGGGACGGCACAGATACGCAGTATTTT.

The CDR3 coding sequence is TGTGCCAGCAGCTTAGTTGGGGAGACTCAAGAGACCCAGTACTTC. Its protein product is CASSLVGETQETQYF. The V gene is TRBV7-6, the J gene TRBJ2-5, with D possibly being TRBD2 (5 bases). The germline V gene encodes CDR1 SGHVS and CDR2 FNYEAQ. Trimming left V 1 base short and J 2 bases short, with 11 bases between. The CDR3 covers 15 residues.

For the CDR3, the DNA is TGTGCCAGCAGCCAAGATCGAGGCTCCCGGAGGGACTATGGCTACACCTTC. Protein product: CASSQDRGSRRDYGYTF. This chain connects TRBV3-1 (or the pseudogene TRBV3-2) to TRBJ1-2; D ambiguous. V dropped 0 bases and J dropped 3 bases, with 17 bases sitting between them. Per the germline V gene, CDR1 is LGHDT and CDR2 is YNNKEL (reference sequence). This CDR3 comprises 17 residues.

The V gene is TRBV6-5, the J gene TRBJ1-1; 9 nucleotides agree with TRBD1. J was trimmed by 5 bases and V by 0 bases; bases with no gene match: 7. CDR3 length: 16 residues. CDR1 is MNHEY, CDR2 SVGAGI, per germline. As DNA, the CDR3 is TGTGCCAGCAGTTACTCCGGGACAGGGATGGCGACTGAAGCTTTCTTT. Translation: CASSYSGTGMATEAFF.

This chain joins TRBV9 and TRBJ2-3; D remains ambiguous. Germline V gene data show CDR1 as SGDLS and CDR2 as YYNGEE. The V end lost 1 base, the J end lost 5 bases, and 8 bases lay between the germline ends. The CDR3 is 13 residues long. CDR3 DNA sequence: TGTGCCAGCAGCGTACGAGCTGAAGATACGCAGTATTTT. Translated: CASSVRAEDTQYF.

The rearrangement joins TRBV11-2 to TRBJ2-7, with 10 bases that match TRBD1. This CDR3 region has 16 residues. Trimming cost V 6 bases and J 5 bases; bases outside gene matches: 13. Germline values: CDR1 SGHAT, CDR2 FQNNGV. Written as DNA, the CDR3 is TGTGCCAGCAGTCGAACCTCCGGGACAGGGGTCGACGAGCAGTACTTC. It codes for CASSRTSGTGVDEQYF. The variable domain in full, completed from reference TRBV11-2 and TRBJ2-7, reads EAGVAQSPRYKIIEKRQSVAFWCNPISGHATLYWYQQILGQGPKLLIQFQNNGVVDDSQLPKDRFSAERLKGVDSTLKIQPAKLEDSAVYLCASSRTSGTGVDEQYFGPGTRLTVT.

V is TRBV5-4 and J is TRBJ2-4, with 7 bases fitting TRBD1. Germline lookup yields CDR1 SGHNT and CDR2 YYREEE (reference sequence). Germline trimming cut 3 bases from V and 8 bases from J; bases unmatched to any gene: 11. The CDR3 length is 15 residues. The CDR3 region is CASSSAIRDSHIQYF. The CDR3 DNA sequence: TGTGCCAGCAGCTCGGCCATACGGGACAGTCACATTCAGTACTTC.

This chain connects TRBV5-3 to TRBJ2-7; 10 nucleotides align to TRBD1. Being an ORF, TRBV5-3 has a function that is uncertain. This CDR3 is built from 17 residues. After removal of 1 base from V and 1 base from J, the junction contained 8 bases not matched to a gene. CDR3 loop: CARSLPPGQGRSYEQYV. The CDR3 DNA follows: TGTGCCAGAAGCTTGCCTCCGGGACAGGGGAGATCCTACGAGCAGTACGTC.

The gene calls are TRBV6-1 and TRBJ2-3; the match to TRBD2 covers 8 bases. CDR1 and CDR2 (germline): MNHNS, SASEGT. The CDR3 loop spans 20 amino acids. The trim removed 8 bases at V and 1 base at J, leaving 23 bases unmatched. The CDR3 coding sequence is TGTGCCAGCTGTGGGCTCCTGGGACTAGGGGGGGGGCGGGGCACAGATACGCAGTATTTT. Amino acids: CASCGLLGLGGGRGTDTQYF.

V usage is TRBV4-2 and J usage is TRBJ1-2; D possibly corresponds to TRBD1 (6 bases). The V gene's germline CDR1 is LGHNA and CDR2 YNFKEQ. The V and J ends lost 2 bases and 8 bases respectively, with 27 bases between them. The CDR3 spans 18 residues. The chain's CDR3 is CASSQPSSDRLRGWGYTF. The DNA for the CDR3 is TGTGCCAGCAGCCAACCATCTTCCGACAGGCTAAGGGGATGGGGCTACACCTTC.

This chain connects TRBV29-1 to TRBJ2-5; D is undetermined. CDR1 is SQVTM and CDR2 is ANQGSEA in the germline V gene. V lost 0 bases and J 7 bases, leaving 6 bases between the germline ends. This CDR3 is 11 amino acids long. The CDR3: CSVEDPGTQYF. In DNA form, the CDR3 reads TGCAGCGTTGAAGATCCGGGGACCCAGTACTTC.

In this sample, this clone turned up a few times. The J gene is TRBJ2-7, the V gene TRBV7-9; 9 bases fit TRBD2. From germline, CDR1 is SEHNR and CDR2 FQNEAQ (reference sequence). The CDR3 contains 15 residues. V was clipped by 6 bases and J by 0 bases; unmatched bases: 6. The CDR3 region has the DNA TGTGCCAGCAGGCGAAGCGGGGGGCGCTCCTACGAGCAGTACTTC. Translating gives CASRRSGGRSYEQYF.

The V call is TRBV9, the J call TRBJ2-3; no clear D gene. This CDR3 spans 14 amino acids. The germline V and J ends were trimmed by 2 bases and 4 bases, with 11 bases remaining between them. Germline assignment: CDR1 SGDLS and CDR2 YYNGEE. CDR3 DNA: TGTGCCAGCAGCGTGGATGTGGGCGCAGATACGCAGTATTTT. It specifies CASSVDVGADTQYF.

The chain recombines TRBV7-8 with TRBJ1-1; 7 bases agree with TRBD1. The CDR3 extends over 11 amino acids. The V gene end was trimmed by 7 bases and the J gene end by 8 bases; junction bases not matched to a gene: 4. Per germline, CDR1 SGHVS and CDR2 FQNEAQ. This chain's CDR3 is CASKKDREAFF. The DNA for the CDR3 is TGTGCCAGCAAAAAGGACAGGGAAGCTTTCTTT.

V is TRBV7-3 and J is TRBJ1-2; D perhaps matches TRBD1 (6 bases). Trimming cost V 9 bases and J 2 bases, with 25 bases left between them. The CDR3 totals 17 residues. The germline V gene has CDR1 SGHTA and CDR2 FQGTGA. CDR3 sequence (DNA): TGTGCCAGAGCTAGGGGGGGCCCTCAATCGCCCAACTATGGCTACACCTTC. Its protein is CARARGGPQSPNYGYTF.

The rearrangement joins TRBV5-4 to TRBJ2-3; 7 bases are a match to TRBD2. Germline CDR1 SGHNT, CDR2 YYREEE (reference sequence). The CDR3 extends over 17 amino acids. V trimming: 4 bases; J trimming: 2 bases; junction bases outside the gene matches: 13. Here the CDR3 DNA reads TGTGCCAGCAGCCCCCCCCCTAGCGGACGAAACACAGATACGCAGTATTTT. Translating it yields CASSPPPSGRNTDTQYF.